The 16 T cell receptor beta chains below all came from one sample that was sequenced in a study of regulatory T cells in long-lasting Graves disease. Arm-PCR with iRepertoire HTBI primers amplified the CDR3 regions for these TCR beta libraries. TCRdb re-analysed the multiplex PCR reads in MiXCR, keeping a single row per CDR3 protein. Among 200,000 to 250,000 distinct CDR3 sequences listed, 15% to 20% were seen once. Time point here: newly diagnosed GD, antithyroid drugs for less than 3 months. PBMCs provided the RNA from which the TCR library was made. This same sample was also part of a study on T cells in Graves' hyperthyroidism and ophthalmopathy.

The sample consisted of peripheral blood mononuclear cells (PBMCs), taken at new diagnosis, from a patient treated with antithyroid drugs. These TCRs come from a woman aged 30 to 39 with Graves disease.

This clonotype was detected many times. The chain links TRBV7-8 to TRBJ1-3; D may be TRBD1 (5 bases). V was pared by 5 bases and J by 0 bases, with 11 bases between. CDR3 length: 15 residues. CDR1 and CDR2 (germline): SGHVS, FQNEAQ. CDR3: CASSPGAFSGNTIYF. The CDR3 region has the DNA TGTGCCAGCAGCCCCGGGGCGTTCTCTGGAAACACCATATATTTT.

Worth noting for this clonotype: A much larger clone sits a single nucleotide away, making a read error possible. This chain links TRBV5-1 with TRBJ2-5; TRBD2 is a possible D gene (8 bases). The CDR3 spans 18 residues. Germline CDR1 is SGHRS and CDR2 is YFSETQ. The CDR3 is CASSLEGASGFLQATQYF. The CDR3 DNA sequence: TGCGCCAGCAGCTTGGAGGGGGCTAGCGGGTTCCTTCAAGCGACCCAGTACTTC.

The chain has TRBV13 and TRBJ2-7, with 11 bases lining up with TRBD2. V dropped 2 bases and J dropped 2; count of bases not matched to a gene: 2. From germline, CDR1 is PRHDT and CDR2 FYEKMQ (reference sequence). The CDR3 length is 15 residues. This CDR3 is CASSLRLAGTYEQYF. The CDR3 DNA reads TGTGCCAGCAGCTTAAGACTAGCGGGGACCTACGAGCAGTACTTC.

With regard to this clonotype: With only one base between it and a far larger clone, this is likely a read error. The chain is built from TRBV11-2 and TRBJ2-1, with TRBD1 matching over 10 bases. CDR1 SGHAT and CDR2 FQNNGV come from the germline V gene. The CDR3 has 14 amino acids. The CDR3 here is CASRPTGGGETRYF. CDR3 nucleotide sequence: TGTGCCAGCAGGCCGACAGGGGGCGGGGAGACCCGGTACTTC.

The chain employs TRBV7-2 and TRBJ2-1, with a tentative D call TRBD2 (6 bases). The CDR3 loop spans 16 amino acids. The V gene's germline CDR1 is SGHTA and CDR2 FQGNSA. Trimming took off 6 bases at V and 4 bases at J, with 19 bases between the two ends. The CDR3 reads CASSRADWEVYNEQFF. CDR3 in DNA: TGTGCCAGCAGTCGAGCGGACTGGGAGGTATACAATGAGCAGTTCTTC.

This clonotype was recorded many times. This chain connects TRBV9 to TRBJ2-2, with 10 nucleotides matching TRBD2. Germline CDR1 and CDR2: SGDLS and YYNGEE. The J segment lost 15 bases and the V segment lost 0 bases, leaving 17 bases of the junction unmatched. This CDR3 comprises 17 residues. This chain's CDR3 is CASSVESQSSGSNPVFF. The CDR3 bases are TGTGCCAGCAGCGTAGAGTCCCAATCTAGCGGGAGTAATCCAGTGTTTTTT.

This clonotype showed up many times. The chain combines TRBV30 with TRBJ1-2; a weak D match, TRBD1 (5 bases). Germline values: CDR1 GTSNPN, CDR2 SVGIG (reference sequence). The CDR3 extends over 12 amino acids. Trimming shortened V by 0 bases and J by 4 bases, and 6 bases separated the two germline ends. The CDR3 loop reads CAWSVGVYGYTF. DNA of the CDR3: TGTGCCTGGAGTGTGGGGGTCTATGGCTACACCTTC.

Many counts were recorded for this clonotype. The V and J genes are TRBV5-8 and TRBJ1-3, with unresolved D. Trimming cost V 4 bases and J 0 bases, with 11 bases left between them. The V gene's germline CDR1 is SGHTS and CDR2 YDEGEE. The CDR3 runs 15 residues. The CDR3 loop is CASSRGDISGNTIYF. The DNA of the CDR3 is TGTGCCAGCAGCCGCGGAGATATCTCTGGAAACACCATATATTTT.

This clonotype has a count of ten or more. J is TRBJ1-2 and V is TRBV3-1, with D possibly TRBD1 on 5 matching bases. This CDR3 spans 15 amino acids. With 1 base removed from V and 4 bases from J, the gap between germline ends came to 13 bases. Germline CDR1 is LGHDT and CDR2 is YNNKEL (reference sequence). The CDR3 spells CASSQVPMGGYGYTF. Here the CDR3 DNA reads TGTGCCAGCAGCCAAGTCCCTATGGGGGGCTATGGCTACACCTTC.

This clonotype was picked up many times. The chain couples TRBV11-3 to TRBJ1-1; D gene uncertain. The CDR3 loop spans 13 amino acids. Germline loops: CDR1 SGHNT, CDR2 YENEEA. Trimming took 5 bases from V and 5 from J, leaving 12 bases between them. The CDR3 is CASSTHPGTEAFF. The CDR3 DNA reads as TGTGCCAGCAGCACCCATCCGGGGACTGAAGCTTTCTTT.

This clonotype was detected only a few times. Since a much larger clone is just one base distant, this may be a read error. The chain links TRBV3-1 to TRBJ1-1; tentative D call: TRBD1 (5 bases). The CDR3 loop spans 13 amino acids. V lost 4 bases to trimming and J lost 10 bases, with 16 bases between them. Germline V gene lookup returns CDR1 LGHDT and CDR2 YNNKEL (reference sequence). The CDR3 coding sequence is TGTGCCAGCAGCCCTAACCTCCGGGGGACAGCTTTCTTT. Its protein product is CASSPNLRGTAFF.

As for this clonotype: With a much larger clone just one base away, this may be a read error. The rearrangement uses TRBV4-1 and TRBJ1-3, with a tentative D call TRBD1 (6 bases). The CDR3 consists of 16 residues. V lost 3 bases to trimming and J lost 0 bases, with 12 bases between them. Germline loops: CDR1 MGHRA, CDR2 YSYEKL. CDR3 DNA: TGCGCCAGCAGCCACCAGGGGCTTAGCTCTGGAAACACCATATATTTT. Its translation is CASSHQGLSSGNTIYF.

Ten or more counts support this clonotype. An end of the junction does not agree with germline; a read error may underlie this. The rearrangement links TRBV5-1 to TRBJ1-1; D is undetermined. CDR1 is SGHRS and CDR2 is YFSETQ in the germline V gene. The CDR3 runs 13 residues. The CDR3 DNA follows: TGTGCCAGCAGTTTTGAGGGGAACACTGAAGCTTTCTTT. Translating it yields CASSFEGNTEAFF. Variable domain in full (rest from reference TRBV5-1 and TRBJ1-1): KAGVTQTPRYLIKTRGQQVTLSCSPISGHRSVSWYQQTPGQGLQFLFEYFSETQRNKGNFPGRFSGRQFSNSRSEMNVSTLELGDSALYLCASSFEGNTEAFFGQGTRLTVV.

This clonotype was counted a single time. The chain couples TRBV18 to TRBJ2-1; TRBD2 might be the D (5 bases). This CDR3 has 19 amino acids. Germline lookup yields CDR1 KGHSH and CDR2 LQKENI. The V and J ends lost 4 bases and 4 bases respectively, with 26 bases between them. CDR3 residues: CASSRGHNGRNRGYNEQFF. In nucleotides, the CDR3 is TGTGCCAGCTCACGAGGGCACAATGGGCGTAATCGGGGATACAATGAGCAGTTCTTC.

The chain carries TRBV5-1 and TRBJ2-7; the D is unclear. Germline V CDR1 and CDR2: SGHRS, YFSETQ. The CDR3 has 14 amino acids. V was clipped by 2 bases and J by 3 bases, with 12 bases between them. DNA for the CDR3: TGCGCCAGCAGCTTAAGGGTGGTGGGCTACGAGCAGTACTTC. As protein: CASSLRVVGYEQYF.

Note on this clonotype: Possible read error: a much larger clone is one base away. The chain couples TRBV19 to TRBJ1-2; D call uncertain. The CDR3 spans 12 residues. Germline assignment: CDR1 LNHDA and CDR2 SQIVND (reference sequence). CDR3 residues: CGSSNAGYGYTF. CDR3 bases: TGTGGCAGTAGTAACGCGGGGTATGGCTACACCTTC.